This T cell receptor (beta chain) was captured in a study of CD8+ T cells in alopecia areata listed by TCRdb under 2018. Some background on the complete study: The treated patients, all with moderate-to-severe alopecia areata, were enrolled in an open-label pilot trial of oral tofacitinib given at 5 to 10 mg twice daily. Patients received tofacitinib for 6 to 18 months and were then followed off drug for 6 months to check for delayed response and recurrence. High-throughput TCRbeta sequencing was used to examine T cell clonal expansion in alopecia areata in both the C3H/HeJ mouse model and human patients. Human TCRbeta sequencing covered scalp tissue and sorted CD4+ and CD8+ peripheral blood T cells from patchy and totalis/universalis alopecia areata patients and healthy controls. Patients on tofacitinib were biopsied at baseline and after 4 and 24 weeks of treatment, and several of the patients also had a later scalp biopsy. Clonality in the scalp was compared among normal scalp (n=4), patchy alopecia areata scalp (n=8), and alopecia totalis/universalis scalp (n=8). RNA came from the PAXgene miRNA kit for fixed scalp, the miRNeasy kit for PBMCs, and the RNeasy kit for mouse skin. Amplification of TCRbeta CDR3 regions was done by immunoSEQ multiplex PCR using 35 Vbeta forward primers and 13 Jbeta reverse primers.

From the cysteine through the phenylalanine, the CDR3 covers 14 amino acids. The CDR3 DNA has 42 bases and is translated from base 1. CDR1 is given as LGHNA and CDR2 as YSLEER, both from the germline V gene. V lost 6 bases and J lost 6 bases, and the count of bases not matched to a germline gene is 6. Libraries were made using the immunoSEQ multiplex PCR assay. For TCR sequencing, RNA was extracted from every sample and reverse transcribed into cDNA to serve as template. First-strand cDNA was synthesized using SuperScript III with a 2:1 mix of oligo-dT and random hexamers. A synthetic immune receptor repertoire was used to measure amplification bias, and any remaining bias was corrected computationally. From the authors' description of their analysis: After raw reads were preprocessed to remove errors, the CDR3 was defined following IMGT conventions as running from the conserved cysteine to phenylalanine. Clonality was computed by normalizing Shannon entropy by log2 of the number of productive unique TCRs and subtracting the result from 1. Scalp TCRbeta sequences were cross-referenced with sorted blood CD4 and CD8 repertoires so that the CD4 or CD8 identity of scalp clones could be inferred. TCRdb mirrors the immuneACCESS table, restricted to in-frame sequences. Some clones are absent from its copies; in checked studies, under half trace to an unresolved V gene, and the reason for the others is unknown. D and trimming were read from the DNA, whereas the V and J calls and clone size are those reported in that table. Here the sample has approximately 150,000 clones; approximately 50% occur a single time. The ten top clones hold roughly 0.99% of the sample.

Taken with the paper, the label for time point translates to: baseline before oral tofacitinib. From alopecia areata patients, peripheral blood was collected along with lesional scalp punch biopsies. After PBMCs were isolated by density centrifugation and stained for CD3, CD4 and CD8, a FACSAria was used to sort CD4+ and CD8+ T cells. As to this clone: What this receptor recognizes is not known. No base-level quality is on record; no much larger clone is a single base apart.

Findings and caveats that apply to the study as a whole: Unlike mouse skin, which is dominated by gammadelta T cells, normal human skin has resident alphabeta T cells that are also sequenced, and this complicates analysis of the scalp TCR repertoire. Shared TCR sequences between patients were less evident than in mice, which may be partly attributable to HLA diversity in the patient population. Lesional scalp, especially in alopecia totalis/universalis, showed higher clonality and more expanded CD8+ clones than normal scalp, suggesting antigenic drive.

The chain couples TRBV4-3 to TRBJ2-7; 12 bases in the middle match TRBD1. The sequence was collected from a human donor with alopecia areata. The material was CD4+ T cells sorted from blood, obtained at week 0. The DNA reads TGCGCCAGCAGGCGGGGGACAGGGGGCATCGAGCAGTACTTC. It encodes CASRRGTGGIEQYF.